This T cell receptor (beta chain) was sequenced during a study of beta chain features in type 1 diabetes. Study overall: Across every sample, 85 million to 120 million sorted cells were examined in total.

Germline CDR1 reads SGHTA; CDR2 reads FQGNSA. CDR3 length: 16 amino acids. The V segment lost 4 bases and the J segment 2 bases; nucleotides outside the gene matches: 3. The entirety of the isolated RNA underwent reverse transcription, so expressed TCRB transcripts were sequenced. Only in-frame clones appear in the TCRdb table, and some are missing; sequencing was by immunoSEQ multiplex PCR. The table lists some 270,000 clones, under 13% of them singletons. In regard to this clone: The antigen is undetermined. The same CDR3 can be traced to other DNA sequences in this sample.

General observations from the study: For patients, the naive, central memory and Treg TCRB repertoires appeared more alike than for healthy donors. A moderate, significant TCRB CDR3 shortening appeared in type 1 diabetes across four CD4+ subsets.

Sampling consisted of one heparinised blood draw per donor, averaging about 110 mL. Staining for CD45RO/CCR7/CD25/CD127/CD95/CD27 allowed sorting of CD4+ naive, central memory, regulatory and stem cell-like memory cells. Sample: naive CD4+ T cells from blood. The V call is TRBV7-2, the J call TRBJ2-3; the match to TRBD2 covers 13 bases. The TCR comes from a man between 25 and 39 years old with type 1 diabetes. CDR3 DNA: TGTGCCAGCAGCTCGGGACTAGCGGGGTCCACAGATACGCAGTATTTT. Amino acid sequence: CASSSGLAGSTDTQYF.